The entry that follows covers one T cell receptor (beta chain) sequence. No antigen is known for it. Trimming pared 7 bases from V and 1 base from J, leaving 16 bases between. This CDR3 is 15 amino acids long. Germline V gives CDR1 LNHDA, CDR2 SQIVND (reference sequence). This specimen comes from a study of shared clonotypes between healthy human individuals. Overall study context: Three CD4 naive, three CD4 memory, two CD8 naive and one CD8 memory plate were used per donor. General study findings and limits: A handful of donors showed sharing of approximately 5% of naive CD4 clonotypes. The low donor count limited represented genetic and exposure-history diversity.

Data came from immunoSEQ multiplex PCR; TCRdb stores just in-frame clones and leaves some out. The table has some 2 million clones, 85% to 95% seen once. Naive CD8 cells were CD45RO-negative, positively selected for CCR7, excluding terminally differentiated effector memory CD45RA+ cells. This rearrangement joins TRBV19 to TRBJ1-2; D is unclear. Specimen: naive CD8+ T cells sorted from blood. The TCR originated in a man younger than 35 in good health. The CDR3 sequence: CASILGRSLNYGYTF. For the CDR3, the DNA is TGTGCCAGTATCTTGGGGAGGAGTCTTAACTATGGCTACACCTTC.